This record covers a single T cell receptor beta chain. The data derive from a study of identical twins. It was template switching that added a universal primer site, and there were unique molecular identifiers on the cDNA. In TCRdb, the 5' RACE reads were re-called with MiXCR into one record per CDR3 protein. Of approximately 210,000 distinct CDR3 sequences detected, roughly a tenth appear once; the ten largest clones hold just over 5%. The CDR3 has 14 amino acids. V lost 0 bases and J lost 2, with 6 bases in between. From germline, CDR1 is LNHNV and CDR2 YYDKDF (reference sequence). The sequenced sample consisted of memory (CD45RO+) T cells sorted from blood. This TCR derives from a woman between 18 and 29 years old in good health. The chain is built from TRBV15 and TRBJ2-3; D unclear. CDR3 in amino acids: CATSRDYTTDTQYF. CDR3 sequence (DNA): TGTGCCACCAGCAGAGATTACACCACAGATACGCAGTATTTT.